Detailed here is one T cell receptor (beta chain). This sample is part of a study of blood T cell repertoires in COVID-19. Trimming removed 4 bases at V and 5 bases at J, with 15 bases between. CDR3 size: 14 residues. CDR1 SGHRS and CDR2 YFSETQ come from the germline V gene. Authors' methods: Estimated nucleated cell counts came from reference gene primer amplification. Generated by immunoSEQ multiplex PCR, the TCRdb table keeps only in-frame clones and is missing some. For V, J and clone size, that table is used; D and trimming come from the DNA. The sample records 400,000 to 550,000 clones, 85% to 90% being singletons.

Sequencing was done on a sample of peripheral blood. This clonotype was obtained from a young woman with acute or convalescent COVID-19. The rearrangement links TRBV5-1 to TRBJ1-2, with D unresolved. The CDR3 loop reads CASSAGRDTYGYTF. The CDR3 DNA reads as TGCGCCAGCAGCGCCGGACGGGATACTTATGGCTACACCTTC.